This note documents a single TCR beta chain sequence. Its matching antigen is unknown. The length of the CDR3 is 15 residues. Trimming took 6 bases from V and 8 from J; bases not matched to a gene: 8. This sample stems from a study of response to subunit inactivated influenza vaccine. General observations from the study: Authors suggested seasonal influenza vaccinations each recruit few new T cells.

MiXCR, applied by TCRdb to the RT-PCR reads, yields one record per CDR3 protein. This sample has around 580,000 distinct CDR3 sequences, with 10% to 15% found just once. The material was PBMCs from blood, obtained on the day of vaccination. The receptor's source is a man aged 45-65 years who received an inactivated influenza vaccine. The chain couples TRBV12-3 or TRBV12-4 to TRBJ2-1; 12 bases align to TRBD2. The CDR3, as DNA: TGTGCCAGCAGCCCCGCCGGACTAGCGGGATATGAGCAGTTCTTC. Residues: CASSPAGLAGYEQFF.